These 6 T cell receptor beta chains came from one sample sequenced in a study of T cell changes during pregnancy in multiple sclerosis. Clones were sequenced by immunoSEQ multiplex PCR, and TCRdb holds only the in-frame ones, with some missing. The sample has 13,000 or so clones; about 90% are singletons. This specimen consisted of CD8+ T cells from peripheral blood mononuclear cells, obtained in the first trimester of pregnancy. Receptors originate from a female donor with multiple sclerosis, enrolled in a pregnancy study.

The chain employs TRBV30 and TRBJ1-3, with unresolved D. CDR1 is GTSNPN and CDR2 is SVGIG in the germline V gene (reference sequence). Between the trimmed V and J ends, which lost 2 bases and 4 bases, there was a span of 3 bases. CDR3 length equals 11 residues. Here the CDR3 DNA reads TGTGCCTGGAGTTCGGGAAACACCATATATTTT. Amino acid sequence: CAWSSGNTIYF.

Comments on this clone: An end of the junction differs from the germline gene, which may be a read error. The chain couples TRBV7-7 to TRBJ1-5; D unresolved. The CDR3 is made up of 16 amino acids. CDR1 is SSHAT and CDR2 is FNYEAQ in the germline V gene (reference sequence). The CDR3 loop is CASSLNRGGLSQPQHF. For the CDR3, the DNA is TGTGCTAGCAGCTTAAACAGAGGCGGGCTAAGTCAGCCCCAGCATTTT.

This rearrangement joins TRBV4-3 to TRBJ2-7; no reliable D call. Trimming shortened V by 4 bases and J by 2 bases, and 15 bases separated the two germline ends. Germline V gene lookup returns CDR1 LGHNA and CDR2 YSLEER. CDR3 length: 15 residues. In nucleotides, the CDR3 is TGCGCCAGCAGCCCCTACCCGCAGGTAGCCTACGAGCAGTACTTC. As protein: CASSPYPQVAYEQYF.

V and J are TRBV9 and TRBJ2-3; D gene uncertain. Germline CDR1 and CDR2: SGDLS and YYNGEE. The V and J ends lost 4 bases and 2 bases respectively, with 5 bases between them. This CDR3 is 12 amino acids long. CDR3 coding DNA: TGTGCCAGCAGCCCCATCACAGATACGCAGTATTTT. It is translated as CASSPITDTQYF.

This rearrangement joins TRBV28 to TRBJ1-5; no reliable D call. The V gene lost 6 bases and the J gene lost 6 bases, with 18 bases spanning the gap. The CDR3 is 15 amino acids. Germline CDR1 and CDR2: MDHEN and SYDVKM. The CDR3 region has the DNA TGTGCCAGCAGCCTCCTTGTCCCGAGGGCTCAGCCCCAGCATTTT. This codes for CASSLLVPRAQPQHF. The full variable domain, in which reference TRBV28 and TRBJ1-5 provide the parts outside the CDR3, is DVKVTQSSRYLVKRTGEKVFLECVQDMDHENMFWYRQDPGLGLRLIYFSYDVKMKEKGDIPEGYSVSREKKERFSLILESASTNQTSMYLCASSLLVPRAQPQHFGDGTRLSIL.

The V call is TRBV4-1, the J call TRBJ1-2, with 8 bases that match TRBD1. Trimming removed 5 bases from V and 6 bases from J; junction bases left unmatched: 8. Germline-derived CDR1 and CDR2 are MGHRA and YSYEKL. CDR3 length equals 14 residues. The CDR3, as DNA: TGCGCCAGCAGCGCAAGCAGGGGGCGGAATGGCTACACCTTC. Its protein product is CASSASRGRNGYTF.